This TCR beta chain was recorded in a study of identical twins. Study-level findings and limits: When twins shared out-of-frame alpha sequences, those sequences had excess low generation probability.

From the 5' RACE reads, TCRdb called clonotypes with MiXCR, one entry per CDR3 protein. Of about 530,000 distinct CDR3 sequences listed, roughly 15% are singletons. Germline CDR1 and CDR2: SGHDN and FVKESK. This CDR3 has 15 residues. Losses at the gene ends were 1 base for V and 7 bases for J; bases not matched to a gene: 6. With regard to this clonotype: Its target is unknown.

These data were likewise used in another study, on yellow fever vaccine responses in identical twins.

The sequence was obtained from a woman younger than 35 in good health. V is TRBV14 and J is TRBJ2-1, with TRBD2 identical over 8 bases. Material for sequencing was CD4+ T cells sorted from blood. In nucleotides, the CDR3 is TGTGCCAGCAGCCAAGTCTCTAGCGGGCGTAATGAGCAGTTCTTC. This gives the protein CASSQVSSGRNEQFF.